Below, 12 T cell receptor beta chains from the same sample are listed, as sequenced in a study of T-cell reconstitution after alpha-beta-depleted transplantation in children (dated by TCRdb to the mid-2010s). Library preparation used PCR. The reads were generated on an Illumina HiSeq 2500. To normalize quantification of the TCRbeta repertoire, the TCR libraries were built with molecular barcoding that relied on unique molecular identifiers. TCRdb handled the public reads itself, with Q25 trimming in fastp and clone calling in MiXCR, and kept productive beta chains. Rows are combined by CDR3 protein, so each entry shows the most common genes and DNA. The sample table shows about 980,000 distinct CDR3 sequences, and about 31% are seen once. The ten largest clones capture roughly 28% of the sample. In light of the paper, this sample's treatment or condition label describes: allogeneic hematopoietic cell transplantation with graft depleted of TCRalphabeta T cells and CD19 B cells.

The starting material was PBMCs, mostly from graft donor cells, obtained 360 days after TCRalphabeta/CD19-depleted stem cell transplant. These receptors came from a boy under three years old who had a stem cell transplant for SCID, so the T cells may come from the graft donor.

The rearrangement links TRBV9 to TRBJ2-3; possible D gene TRBD2, 7 bases. This CDR3 has 16 residues. CDR1 is SGDLS, CDR2 YYNGEE, per germline. Trimming removed 2 bases at V and 5 bases at J, with 18 bases between. The CDR3 sequence: CASSVGGGAVGDTQYF. The CDR3 DNA reads TGTGCCAGCAGCGTCGGAGGGGGGGCGGTCGGAGATACGCAGTATTTT.

This clonotype was counted a few times. V usage is TRBV7-8 and J usage is TRBJ1-6; TRBD1 is a possible D gene (6 bases). From germline, CDR1 is SGHVS and CDR2 FQNEAQ. Trimming took off 0 bases at V and 7 bases at J, with 10 bases between the two ends. The CDR3 runs 15 residues. The CDR3 loop is CASSLAGGRNSPLHF. The CDR3 region has the DNA TGTGCCAGCAGCTTAGCAGGGGGGAGGAATTCACCCCTCCACTTT.

This clonotype has more than one count but fewer than ten. V is TRBV12-3 or TRBV12-4 and J is TRBJ1-5; D gene unclear. Trimming cost V 6 bases and J 3 bases, with 9 bases left between them. The CDR3 is 13 amino acids. CDR3: CASSREINQPQHF. CDR3 DNA: TGTGCCAGCAGCCGGGAGATCAATCAGCCCCAGCATTTT.

This clonotype was seen more than once but under ten times. The chain joins TRBV20-1 to TRBJ2-7; D not resolved. The V gene's germline CDR1 is DFQATT and CDR2 SNEGSKA (reference sequence). The CDR3 sequence is 16 residues long. V lost 6 bases and J lost 1, with 22 bases in between. The CDR3 loop is CSAQPQNGARSYEQYF. CDR3 nucleotide sequence: TGCAGTGCCCAACCCCAGAATGGAGCCAGATCCTACGAGCAGTACTTC.

This clonotype has at least ten counts. CDR3 DNA sequence: TGTGCCACCAGCAGAGATCGGGGCAGTGAAGCTTTCTTT. Its protein is CATSRDRGSEAFF. The chain couples TRBV15 to TRBJ1-1, with TRBD1 as a possible D gene (5 bases). The CDR3 sequence is 13 residues long. Trimming left V 0 bases short and J 7 bases short, with 9 bases between. Germline CDR1 is LNHNV and CDR2 is YYDKDF (reference sequence).

The gene calls are TRBV12-3 or TRBV12-4 and TRBJ1-4, with 10 bases lining up with TRBD1. CDR3 length: 15 residues. The J segment lost 13 bases and the V segment lost 6 bases, leaving 14 bases of the junction unmatched. The CDR3 DNA follows: TGTGCCAGCAGGTACACCGGGACAGGGGATGTCGGACTGTTTTTT. Its protein is CASRYTGTGDVGLFF.

This clonotype was seen only a few times. The V gene is TRBV7-2, the J gene TRBJ1-5; the D gene is possibly TRBD1 (5 bases). This CDR3 region has 14 residues. V lost 2 bases to trimming and J lost 6 bases, with 11 bases between them. Germline V CDR1 and CDR2: SGHTA, FQGNSA. The CDR3 DNA sequence: TGTGCCAGCAGCTTATACGTAGGGGTTCAGCCCCAGCATTTT. It yields the protein CASSLYVGVQPQHF.

The V gene is TRBV7-3, the J gene TRBJ2-3; D perhaps matches TRBD2 (5 bases). CDR3 length: 15 amino acids. Germline V gene lookup returns CDR1 SGHTA and CDR2 FQGTGA. V was shortened by 4 bases and J by 5 bases, with 16 bases between the two germline ends. CDR3 amino acids: CASSSSGGRGDTQYF. The CDR3 DNA reads as TGTGCCAGCAGCTCCTCAGGTGGTCGGGGAGATACGCAGTATTTT.

This clonotype has more than one count but fewer than ten. The chain recombines TRBV12-3 or TRBV12-4 with TRBJ2-7; D is unclear. V lost 5 bases, J lost 0 bases, and 11 bases lay in between. The CDR3 runs to 14 residues. The CDR3 DNA reads TGTGCCAGCAGTCCCACACGGAGCTCCTACGAGCAGTACTTC. This encodes CASSPTRSSYEQYF.

The J gene is TRBJ2-7, the V gene TRBV20-1; 7 nucleotides match TRBD1. Germline assignment: CDR1 DFQATT and CDR2 SNEGSKA (reference sequence). V trimming: 5 bases; J trimming: 0 bases; junction bases outside the gene matches: 10. This CDR3 comprises 15 residues. The CDR3 spells CSAELRQGVSYEQYF. As DNA, the CDR3 is TGCAGTGCTGAGTTGCGACAGGGAGTCTCCTACGAGCAGTACTTC.

This chain joins TRBV20-1 and TRBJ1-2; TRBD1 is a possible D gene (6 bases). The V end was cut by 6 bases, the J end by 6 bases, with 14 bases between. The CDR3 consists of 12 residues. Germline CDR1 reads DFQATT; CDR2 reads SNEGSKA (reference sequence). In nucleotides, the CDR3 is TGCAGTGCCCAGGGACACCTAAATGGCTACACCTTC. This translates into CSAQGHLNGYTF.

CDR3 region: CAISGALSGNTIYF. CDR3 nucleotide sequence: TGTGCCATCAGCGGGGCACTCTCTGGAAACACCATATATTTT. The chain recombines TRBV10-3 with TRBJ1-3; possibly TRBD1 for D (5 bases). Germline V gene sequence: CDR1 ENHRY, CDR2 SYGVKD. Trimming removed 6 bases at V and 0 bases at J, with 9 bases between. This CDR3 contains 14 residues.